The source of this T cell receptor beta chain is a study of blood T cell repertoires in COVID-19. At the level of the study: Sample material is recorded as cDNA or gDNA derived from T cells, B-cell-depleted T cells, or PBMCs.

Among Cohort 3 donors, those recovered had two negative PCRs, clearance, or symptom resolution. Sequencing used immunoSEQ multiplex PCR; TCRdb keeps in-frame clones, though not all of them. The sample includes about 150,000 clones, about 82% of them seen just once. The CDR3 consists of 17 residues. Germline CDR1 and CDR2: SGHNT and YENEEA. Trimming took 3 bases from V and 7 from J; bases not matched to a gene: 13. This sequence joins TRBV11-3 and TRBJ2-1; 9 bases line up with TRBD2. The source is a woman between 35 and 50 years old who had recovered from COVID-19. Sequenced: PBMCs or T cells enriched from blood (not recorded which). The CDR3: CASSFGAPSGTGNEQFF. The CDR3 DNA reads TGTGCCAGCAGCTTCGGTGCGCCTAGCGGGACTGGAAATGAGCAGTTCTTC.